There are many counts of the clone carrying this T cell receptor beta chain. The antigen is unknown. Only in-frame clones appear in the TCRdb table, and some are missing; sequencing was by immunoSEQ multiplex PCR. The sample has about 670,000 clones, 60% to 80% seen once. Germline V CDR1 and CDR2: SQVTM, ANQGSEA. The ends were cut back, 0 bases at V and 5 bases at J, with 16 bases in the middle. The CDR3 totals 15 residues. These data belong to a study of shared clonotypes between healthy human individuals. Study findings and constraints: Deeper or shallower sequencing was expected to change how clonotypes are shared among donors.

This sequence originates from a woman in her twenties or thirties in good health. The sequencing sample was made of memory CD4+ T cells sorted from blood. Subset reported: CD45RA-negative fraction. The V and J genes are TRBV29-1 and TRBJ1-2; the D gene is possibly TRBD1 (5 bases). CDR3 sequence reads: CSVEDRELPLYGYTF. The CDR3 DNA sequence: TGCAGCGTTGAAGACAGGGAATTACCCCTGTATGGCTACACCTTC.